Given below is one T cell receptor beta chain in context. Its antigen is as yet unknown. One junction end does not reproduce the germline sequence, and a read error may be involved. CDR1 is WNHNN, CDR2 SYGVQD, per germline (reference sequence). This CDR3 comprises 15 residues. This record belongs to a study of cytomegalovirus exposure and HLA in healthy donors. About the study: It was reported in a later analysis that the roughly 120 validation repertoires used the same platform as the approximately 670 first-cohort repertoires.

Libraries were prepared by immunoSEQ multiplex PCR; TCRdb keeps only in-frame clonotypes and omits some of them. The table has 200,000 or so clones, 83% seen once; the top ten hold around 5.6%. Study outcomes and limitations: Altogether, 150 or so TCR beta chains were recorded as cytomegalovirus-associated. Accounts indicate the classifier identified cytomegalovirus status with strong specificity and sensitivity.

The chain couples TRBV10-1 to TRBJ2-3; a weak D match, TRBD2 (6 bases). This TCR was recovered from a woman between 18 and 30 years old in good health and CMV-seronegative. The sequencing sample was made of PBMCs. The CDR3 loop is CASSPGGGLSETQYF. As DNA, the CDR3 is TGCGCCAGCAGTCCAGGTGGAGGACTATCAGAAACGCAGTATTTT.